This entry lists 16 T cell receptor beta chains sequenced from one sample in a study of blood T cell repertoires in COVID-19. Generated by immunoSEQ multiplex PCR, the TCRdb table keeps only in-frame clones and is missing some. The sample yields roughly 500,000 clones, approximately 83% seen once. Sequences were obtained from peripheral blood. The receptors shown here come from a human donor in a cohort sampled during active COVID-19.

The rearrangement joins TRBV5-1 to TRBJ1-2; the match to TRBD1 covers 9 bases. This CDR3 region has 14 residues. Germline V lookup: CDR1 SGHRS, CDR2 YFSETQ. The V and J ends lost 3 bases and 11 bases, in that order; junction bases with no gene match: 11. CDR3 amino acids: CASSSDRGVEKYTF. The CDR3 DNA reads TGCGCCAGCAGCTCGGACAGGGGAGTAGAAAAATACACCTTC.

This clone was seen only a few times. The rearrangement links TRBV10-1 to TRBJ2-1; 13 bases match TRBD2. The germline CDR1 and CDR2 sequences are WNHNN and SYGVQD (reference sequence). Germline trimming cut 5 bases from V and 7 bases from J; bases unmatched to any gene: 2. The CDR3 is made up of 14 amino acids. The CDR3 DNA is TGCGCCAGCAGTCGGACTAGCGGGAGTAATGAGCAGTTCTTC. This gives the protein CASSRTSGSNEQFF.

V and J are TRBV21-1 and TRBJ2-7; TRBD2 was called by the table and not checked on the DNA. TRBV21-1 is described as a pseudogene. This CDR3 is 16 amino acids long. CDR3 sequence (DNA): TGTGCCAGCAGCAGGGAACGCGGGGCTAGCGGCTACGAGCAGTACTTC. Its protein is CASSRERGASGYEQYF.

The CDR3 loop reads CASSVTGGSNQPQHF. The CDR3 nucleotides read TGCGCCAGCAGCGTCACAGGGGGCAGCAATCAGCCCCAGCATTTT. The V and J genes are TRBV5-1 and TRBJ1-5; 9 bases are shared with TRBD1. Germline V gene data show CDR1 as SGHRS and CDR2 as YFSETQ. V gave up 4 bases and J gave up 1 base; unmatched junction bases: 3. This CDR3 region has 15 residues.

V is TRBV6-5 and J is TRBJ2-7, with a possible D match to TRBD1 (6 bases). In germline, CDR1 is MNHEY, CDR2 SVGAGI. This CDR3 comprises 15 residues. V was trimmed by 6 bases and J by 2 bases, leaving 17 bases between them. In DNA form, the CDR3 reads TGTGCCAGCAGCCAGAGGGGGACGGTCCCCTACGAGCAGTACTTC. Translation: CASSQRGTVPYEQYF.

V gene TRBV5-1 combines with J gene TRBJ2-7, with D perhaps matching TRBD1 (6 bases). V was trimmed by 1 base and J by 0 bases, leaving 11 bases between them. This CDR3 has 15 amino acids. Germline-derived CDR1 and CDR2 are SGHRS and YFSETQ. CDR3 nucleotide sequence: TGCGCCAGCAGCTTGAGAGGGGGTCTCTCCTACGAGCAGTACTTC. It translates to CASSLRGGLSYEQYF.

The chain employs TRBV2 and TRBJ2-2; 13 nucleotides align to TRBD2. The CDR3 totals 15 residues. V trimming: 4 bases; J trimming: 5 bases; junction bases outside the gene matches: 1. Germline lookup yields CDR1 SNHLY and CDR2 FYNNEI. CDR3 amino acids: CASSVGLAGTGELFF. CDR3 DNA: TGTGCCAGCAGTGTGGGACTAGCGGGGACCGGGGAGCTGTTTTTT.

The V gene is TRBV4-1, the J gene TRBJ2-1; no reliable D call. From germline, CDR1 is MGHRA and CDR2 YSYEKL. The CDR3 contains 15 residues. V was clipped by 2 bases and J by 0 bases, with 8 bases between them. Written as DNA, the CDR3 is TGCGCCAGCAGCCAACAGGCTATCTCCTACAATGAGCAGTTCTTC. This encodes CASSQQAISYNEQFF.

This chain joins TRBV11-2 and TRBJ2-1, with D perhaps matching TRBD2 (5 bases). V lost 6 bases to trimming and J lost 9 bases, with 21 bases between them. CDR1 and CDR2 (germline): SGHAT, FQNNGV. The CDR3 loop spans 15 amino acids. The CDR3, as DNA: TGTGCCAGCAGTTGGCGGGTTTCGGACCTTGGTGAGCAGTTCTTC. Amino acids: CASSWRVSDLGEQFF.

V is TRBV14 and J is TRBJ2-7; possible D gene TRBD2, 5 bases. Germline CDR1 SGHDN, CDR2 FVKESK. CDR3 length equals 15 residues. The V end was cut by 4 bases, the J end by 4 bases, with 17 bases between. The CDR3 sequence is CASSPAVARPYEQYF. CDR3 DNA: TGTGCCAGCAGCCCCGCGGTAGCGAGACCTTACGAGCAGTACTTC.

The chain couples TRBV19 to TRBJ1-1; TRBD1 aligns across 8 bases. Germline V CDR1 and CDR2: LNHDA, SQIVND (reference sequence). CDR3 length: 12 amino acids. The J segment lost 5 bases and the V segment lost 6 bases, leaving 2 bases of the junction unmatched. Here the CDR3 DNA reads TGTGCCAGTAGCTACAGGGGGACTGAAGCTTTCTTT. This codes for CASSYRGTEAFF. Variable domain in full (rest from reference TRBV19 and TRBJ1-1): DGGITQSPKYLFRKEGQNVTLSCEQNLNHDAMYWYRQDPGQGLRLIYYSQIVNDFQKGDIAEGYSVSREKKESFPLTVTSAQKNPTAFYLCASSYRGTEAFFGQGTRLTVV.

V and J are TRBV7-3 and TRBJ1-1; TRBD1 aligns across 8 bases. The CDR3 sequence is 15 residues long. J was trimmed by 1 base and V by 3 bases; bases with no gene match: 4. Per the germline V gene, CDR1 is SGHTA and CDR2 is FQGTGA. Written as DNA, the CDR3 is TGTGCCAGCAGCTTGACAGGGGCAGGGAACACTGAAGCTTTCTTT. It is translated as CASSLTGAGNTEAFF.

A single count supports this clone. The V call is TRBV6-5, the J call TRBJ2-7; the match to TRBD1 covers 7 bases. Germline CDR1 and CDR2: MNHEY and SVGAGI. This CDR3 contains 14 residues. Trimming removed 4 bases from V and 4 bases from J; junction bases left unmatched: 7. DNA for the CDR3: TGTGCCAGCAGTTTCTCCGGGACAGTATACGAGCAGTACTTC. Protein product: CASSFSGTVYEQYF.

This clone was seen once. The J gene is TRBJ1-2, the V gene TRBV6-5, with 10 bases that match TRBD1. The CDR3 runs 14 residues. V lost 6 bases, J lost 8 bases, and 9 bases stayed unmatched. The V gene's germline CDR1 is MNHEY and CDR2 SVGAGI. The CDR3 sequence: CASSRDRGPGGYTF. The CDR3 coding sequence is TGTGCCAGCAGCCGTGACAGGGGGCCCGGGGGCTACACCTTC.

J is TRBJ2-2 and V is TRBV18, with D unresolved. Per the germline V gene, CDR1 is KGHSH and CDR2 is LQKENI. V dropped 1 base and J dropped 2 bases, with 5 bases sitting between them. This CDR3 is built from 14 residues. CDR3 region: CASSPLLNTGELFF. For the CDR3, the DNA is TGTGCCAGCTCACCACTTCTAAACACCGGGGAGCTGTTTTTT.

The CDR3: CASSDSGNTEAFF. CDR3 DNA: TGTGCCAGCAGCGATTCAGGGAACACTGAAGCTTTCTTT. The chain is built from TRBV9 and TRBJ1-1, with D hard to call. V lost 3 bases, J lost 1 base, and 7 bases lay in between. Germline values: CDR1 SGDLS, CDR2 YYNGEE. The CDR3 is 13 amino acids.